This T cell receptor beta chain stems from a study of T-cell memory formation after mild COVID-19. Study-level points and caveats: Mostly located in CM and EM were contracting CD4+ clones, with contracting CD8+ clones located in EMRA.

The CDR3 runs to 13 residues. The germline V gene encodes CDR1 SGHNT and CDR2 YYREEE (reference sequence). Trimming left V 1 base short and J 5 bases short, with 9 bases between. A word on this clonotype: The target antigen is unknown.

TCRdb re-called the 5' RACE reads through MiXCR, storing one row per CDR3 protein. The repertoire consists of just over 300,000 distinct CDR3 sequences, with around 19% occurring once and the leading ten covering around 21%. J is TRBJ1-1 and V is TRBV5-4; the D is unclear. The TCR was taken from a man aged 18 to 30 who had mild COVID-19 (a few samples of this study predate the infection). Cell type and time point are not known. The material sequenced was PBMCs or a T cell subset sorted from them (not recorded which). This CDR3 reads CASSLFLGTEAFF. Here the CDR3 DNA reads TGTGCCAGCAGCTTGTTTCTGGGAACTGAAGCTTTCTTT. Filled out from reference TRBV5-4 and TRBJ1-1, the complete variable domain reads ETGVTQSPTHLIKTRGQQVTLRCSSQSGHNTVSWYQQALGQGPQFIFQYYREEENGRGNFPPRFSGLQFPNYSSELNVNALELDDSALYLCASSLFLGTEAFFGQGTRLTVV.